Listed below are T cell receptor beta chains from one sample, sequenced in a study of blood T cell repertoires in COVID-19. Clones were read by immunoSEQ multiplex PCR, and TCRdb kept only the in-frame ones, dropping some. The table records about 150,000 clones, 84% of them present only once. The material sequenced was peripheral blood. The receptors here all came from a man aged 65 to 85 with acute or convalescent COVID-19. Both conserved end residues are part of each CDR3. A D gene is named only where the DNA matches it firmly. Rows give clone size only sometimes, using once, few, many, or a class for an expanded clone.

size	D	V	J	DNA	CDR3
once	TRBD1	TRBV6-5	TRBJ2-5	TGTGCCAGCAGTCGACAGGGATTTAGTCCAGAGACCCAGTACTTC	CASSRQGFSPETQYF
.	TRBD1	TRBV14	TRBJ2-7	TGTGCCAGCAGCCAAGGGCCAGGGGGCGAGCAGTACTTC	CASSQGPGGEQYF
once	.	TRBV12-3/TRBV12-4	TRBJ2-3	TGTGCCAGCAGCTTCCAGTTGCCTACGCAGTATTTT	CASSFQLPTQYF
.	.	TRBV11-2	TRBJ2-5	TGTGCCAGCAGCCCCGGGGGCGGGGGCCAAGAGACCCAGTACTTC	CASSPGGGGQETQYF
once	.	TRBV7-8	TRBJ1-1	TGTGCCAGCAGCTTACTACCCACAGGGTGGGACACTGAAGCTTTCTTT	CASSLLPTGWDTEAFF
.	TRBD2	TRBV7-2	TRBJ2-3	TGTGCCAGCAGCTTCCAAAGCGGGGGTTTGGTAGATACGCAGTATTTT	CASSFQSGGLVDTQYF
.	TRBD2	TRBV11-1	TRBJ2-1	TGTGCCAGCAGCCCGGCCCTACTAGCGGCTGAGCAGTTCTTC	CASSPALLAAEQFF
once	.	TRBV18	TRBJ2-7	TGTGCCAGCTCACCGAACGGGTGGGAGCAGTACTTC	CASSPNGWEQYF
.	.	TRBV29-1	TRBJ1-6	TGCAGCGTCCAAGAAGGAGATTCACCCCTCCACTTT	CSVQEGDSPLHF
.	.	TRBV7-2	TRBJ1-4	TGTGCCAGCAGCTTAGGAGTTGCTCCGGGAGGTGAAAAACTGTTTTTT	CASSLGVAPGGEKLFF
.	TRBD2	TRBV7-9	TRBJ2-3	TGTGCCAGCAGCCTAGCGGGAGCTAGCACAGATACGCAGTATTTT	CASSLAGASTDTQYF
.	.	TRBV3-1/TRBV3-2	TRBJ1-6	TGTGCCAGCAGCCAAGGGCTGGGGAGTTCACCCCTCCACTTT	CASSQGLGSSPLHF
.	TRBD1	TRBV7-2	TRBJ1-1	TGTGCCAGCAGCTTAGCAAGGACAGGGAACACTGAAGCTTTCTTT	CASSLARTGNTEAFF
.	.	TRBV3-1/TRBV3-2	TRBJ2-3	TGTGCCAGCAGCCAAAGAGGACTCGCAGATACGCAGTATTTT	CASSQRGLADTQYF
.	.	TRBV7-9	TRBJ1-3	TGTGCCAGCAGCTTAGAACTGAAGGGGTCTGGAAACACCATATATTTT	CASSLELKGSGNTIYF
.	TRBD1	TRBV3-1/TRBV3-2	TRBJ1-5	TGTGCCAGCAGCCCGTCAACAGGGGTTCGGAATCAGCCCCAGCATTTT	CASSPSTGVRNQPQHF
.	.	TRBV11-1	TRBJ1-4	TGTGCCAGCAGCATACGACAGGACAATGAAAAACTGTTTTTT	CASSIRQDNEKLFF
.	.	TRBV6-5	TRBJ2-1	TGTGCCAGCAGCCGACGACTAGCCTACAATGAGCAGTTCTTC	CASSRRLAYNEQFF
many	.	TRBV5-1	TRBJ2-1	TGCGCCAGCTCCGGTAATGAGCAGTTCTTC	CASSGNEQFF
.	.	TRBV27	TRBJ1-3	TGTGCCAGCAGTCCATCCCACCGGGACATTGGAAACACCATATATTTT	CASSPSHRDIGNTIYF
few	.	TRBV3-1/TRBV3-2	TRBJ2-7	TGTGCCAGCAGCCAACTAGTGCTCTACGAGCAGTACTTC	CASSQLVLYEQYF
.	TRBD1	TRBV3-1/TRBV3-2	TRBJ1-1	TGTGCCAGCAGCCCCGGACAGGGGGCTGAAGCTTTCTTT	CASSPGQGAEAFF
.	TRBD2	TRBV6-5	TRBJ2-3	TGTGCCAGCAGTTACTCGAAGCTAGCGGGGGCTCAGTATTTT	CASSYSKLAGAQYF
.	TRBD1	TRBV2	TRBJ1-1	TGTGCCAGCAGTCCAACAGGGGGCAGGACTGAAGCTTTCTTT	CASSPTGGRTEAFF
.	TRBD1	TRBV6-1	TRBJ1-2	TGTGCCAGCAGTGAATTGGGGACAGGGGGCGCCGGTTATGGCTACACCTTC	CASSELGTGGAGYGYTF
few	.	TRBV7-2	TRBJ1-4	TGTGCCAGCAGCTTTGGAGGGGTCAAGGAAAAACTGTTTTTT	CASSFGGVKEKLFF
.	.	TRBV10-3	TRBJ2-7	TGTGCCATCAGTGAGTCGGAGGGATACGGGCAGTACTTC	CAISESEGYGQYF
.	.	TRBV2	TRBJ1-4	TGTGCCAGCAGTCGAGGGTCGGGGTTCGGTGAAAAACTGTTTTTT	CASSRGSGFGEKLFF
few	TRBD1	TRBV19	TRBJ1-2	TGTGCCAGTAGTCCTAAAGCAGACAGGGGCTATGGCTACACCTTC	CASSPKADRGYGYTF
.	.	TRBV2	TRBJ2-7	TGTGCCAGCAGTGAGGGGGCAGAGATACCCTACGAGCAGTACTTC	CASSEGAEIPYEQYF
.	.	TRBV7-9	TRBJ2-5	TGTGCCAGCAGCTTAGCAGGGGGGGGACCCGGGACCCAGTACTTC	CASSLAGGGPGTQYF
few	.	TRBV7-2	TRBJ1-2	TGTGCCAGCAGCCTAAATCCACGAGGATCTAACTATGGCTACACCTTC	CASSLNPRGSNYGYTF
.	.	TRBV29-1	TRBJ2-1	TGCAGCGCCCGCAGGGCGGGGCAAAGTGAGCAGTTCTTC	CSARRAGQSEQFF
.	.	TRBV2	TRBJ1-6	TGTGCCAGCAGTGGGGGCGGGGGTCTCCACTTT	CASSGGGGLHF
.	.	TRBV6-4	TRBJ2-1	TGTGCCAGCAGTGACTCGGACGGGCGGGCTTACAATGAGCAGTTCTTC	CASSDSDGRAYNEQFF
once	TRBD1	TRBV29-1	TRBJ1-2	TGCAGCGTTGGGACCCAGGGGGCCTGGAGTGGCTACACCTTC	CSVGTQGAWSGYTF
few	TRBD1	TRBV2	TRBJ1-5	TGTGCCAGCAGTGCCCCCGACAGGGGGATTTATCGCAATCAGCCCCAGCATTTT	CASSAPDRGIYRNQPQHF
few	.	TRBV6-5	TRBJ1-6	TGTGCCAGCATGAGGGAAGCGGATTCACCCCTCCACTTT	CASMREADSPLHF
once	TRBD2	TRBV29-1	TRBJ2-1	TGCAGCGCTCTTCTAGCGGTCTACAATGAGCAGTTCTTC	CSALLAVYNEQFF
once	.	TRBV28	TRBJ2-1	TGTGCCAGCAGGGGAGGCACTAGAGTACATGAGCAGTTCTTC	CASRGGTRVHEQFF
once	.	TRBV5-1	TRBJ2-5	TGCGCCAGCGTCGGACAGGGAGGGTACCAAGAGACCCAGTACTTC	CASVGQGGYQETQYF
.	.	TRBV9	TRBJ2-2	TGTGCCAGCAGCTCCGGTCCTTCCACCGGGGAGCTGTTTTTT	CASSSGPSTGELFF
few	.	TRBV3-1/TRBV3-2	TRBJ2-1	TGTGCCAGCAGCCAAGCCGAGAATGAGCAGTTCTTC	CASSQAENEQFF
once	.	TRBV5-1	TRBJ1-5	TGCGCCAGCAGCACGGACAGAGATCAGCCCCAGCATTTT	CASSTDRDQPQHF
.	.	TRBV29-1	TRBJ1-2	TGCAGCGTTGTGTGGAGAACAGGGAGGGGGTATGGCTACACCTTC	CSVVWRTGRGYGYTF
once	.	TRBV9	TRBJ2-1	TGTGCCTCGGCGGCGGTCAGCTCCTACAATGAGCAGTTCTTC	CASAAVSSYNEQFF
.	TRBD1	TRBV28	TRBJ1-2	TGTGCCAGCAGCGGGACAGGGATTGTCTATGGCTACACCTTC	CASSGTGIVYGYTF
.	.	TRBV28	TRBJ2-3	TGTGCCAGCAGTTACCCGGACAAGACCATGGAGACAGATACGCAGTATTTT	CASSYPDKTMETDTQYF
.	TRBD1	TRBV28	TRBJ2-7	TGTGCCAGCAGTGGGCCAGGACAGGGGTCCTACGAGCAGTACTTC	CASSGPGQGSYEQYF
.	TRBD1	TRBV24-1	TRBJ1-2	TGTGCCACCAGTTCGACAGGGTTGGACTATGGCTACACCTTC	CATSSTGLDYGYTF
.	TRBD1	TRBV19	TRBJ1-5	TGTGCCAGTAGTCCCAATGACAGGGCAGTCAATCAGCCCCAGCATTTT	CASSPNDRAVNQPQHF
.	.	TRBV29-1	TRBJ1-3	TGCAGCGTTGAAGGAGGGCCCTCTGGAAACACCATATATTTT	CSVEGGPSGNTIYF
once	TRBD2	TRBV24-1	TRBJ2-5	TGTGCCACCAGGGCCGGGACTAGCGGGCAAGAGACCCAGTACTTC	CATRAGTSGQETQYF
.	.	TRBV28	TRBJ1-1	TGTGCCAGCAGTGGCGGTACTGAAGCTTTCTTT	CASSGGTEAFF
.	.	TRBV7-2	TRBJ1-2	TGTGCCAGCAGCGCGACAGATAACTATGGCTACACCTTC	CASSATDNYGYTF
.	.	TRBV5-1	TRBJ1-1	TGCGCCAGCCAGTGGGACATTGGGACTGAAGCTTTCTTT	CASQWDIGTEAFF
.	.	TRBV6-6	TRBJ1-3	TGTGCCAGCAGTTATCAGGCCCAGAACACCATATATTTT	CASSYQAQNTIYF
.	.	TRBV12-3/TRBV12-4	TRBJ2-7	TGTGCCAGCGGTACAGGGAGCTACGAGCAGTACTTC	CASGTGSYEQYF
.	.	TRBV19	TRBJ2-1	TGTGCCAGTAGTACGTGGGACATCTATGAGCAGTTCTTC	CASSTWDIYEQFF